The T cell receptor beta chain described here comes from a study of shared clonotypes between healthy human individuals (TCRdb year 2020). Regarding the complete study: Two women and a few men aged 18 to 49 years were included in the cohort. To estimate repertoire size and how much clonotypes are shared between individuals, the study performed deep sequencing of blood TCR repertoires from a few healthy adults. Per donor, leukapheresis produced somewhere between about 0.9 and 9.5 billion PBMCs. Per donor, three plates each were used for CD4 naive and CD4 memory, two for CD8 naive, and one for CD8 memory. To increase sequencing depth and limit assay-specific biases, different laboratories used diverse techniques to prepare libraries and sequence TCR repertoires.

Turning to this clone: The clone's antigen remains unknown. No much larger clone exists at a distance of one base, and base qualities are not known.

What the work shows at the level of the full study, not this receptor alone: Sampling was restricted to blood, and TCR repertoires in tissues likely differ from the TCR repertoires found in blood. Naive subsets generally had larger estimated clonotype richness than memory subsets. Sharing across a few donors was observed for around 5% of naive CD4, about 3.2% of naive CD8, about 2.5% of memory CD4, and about 0.4% of memory CD8 clonotypes. Incomplete sequencing was indicated by rarefaction of sorted-subset datasets, despite the large sequencing depth. Pairwise subsampling led to the expectation that sequencing depth would affect the degree of clonotype sharing among donors. Higher generation probabilities were observed for clonotypes shared by all four sorted-subset donors than for non-shared clonotypes. Because the study included only a small number of donors, the genetic and exposure-history diversity represented was limited.

TCR CDR3 regions were amplified from genomic DNA by multiplex PCR using the deep immunoSEQ assay. For each cell subset, the extracted genomic DNA was distributed evenly across all wells of several immunoSEQ 96-well plates, and each plate served as one replicate. For sorted subsets, each replicate PCR was loaded with about 0.2 ug genomic DNA, equivalent to 25,000 to 35,000 T cell genomes. Purified libraries were quantified with a Qubit 3.0 fluorometer, sized on a Bioanalyzer 2100, and re-quantified with the KAPA Library Quantification kit. Every immunoSEQ 96-well plate was sequenced on a separate single-read 150-cycle Illumina NextSeq 550 flow cell. The study's own analysis went as follows. Because only junctional sequences without quality scores were contained in the immunoSEQ output, filtering matching that applied to full-length reads could not be performed. Sequences were annotated with PyIR, a Python wrapper for IgBLAST v1.9, and V/J genes and CDR3 were assigned using IMGT germline references. Reads with weak V/J assignments (E-value above 1e-6), missing CDR3, stop codons, out-of-frame junctions, or ambiguous translated residues were removed. A V3J clonotype was defined by an identical inferred V gene, J gene, and CDR3 amino acid sequence. The percentage overlap between two repertoires was calculated by dividing the number of shared unique clonotypes by the size of the smaller repertoire. Repertoire richness was assessed with RTK rarefaction, the Chao1 estimator, and Recon v2.1 estimates of unobserved clonotypes. OLGA was used to compute generation probabilities for all TCRbeta clonotypes that the gDNA method yielded from a handful of donors. TCRdb provides this immuneACCESS table in a form limited to in-frame rearrangements. Some clones are lacking; in checked studies, under half of them reflect an unresolved V gene, and why the rest are absent is not known. V and J calls and clone size follow that table, whereas D and trimming were derived from the DNA. The sample profile shows a few hundred thousand clones; over 70% of them were found once. The top ten clones comprise more than 9% of the sample.

The CDR3 runs 13 amino acids, cysteine and phenylalanine included. Only the CDR3 portion is preserved as DNA: 39 bases, with reading frame beginning at the first base. The junction carries 6 bases between V and J, which are trimmed by 6 bases and 0 bases respectively. CDR1 and CDR2 (SNHLY, FYNNEI) derive from the germline V gene. The donors were healthy, HIV-negative adults with no recently reported acute infections or vaccinations. Only Caucasian adults living in Nashville, Tennessee, USA were represented among the donors. CD4+ T cells were enriched by magnetic negative selection; naive cells were then positively selected on CD45RA, and the negative fraction formed the memory subset. Blood was obtained by leukapheresis, after which PBMCs were separated by Ficoll-Histopaque density gradient centrifugation and cryopreserved in liquid nitrogen vapor phase. Analytical flow cytometry was used to check the purity and quantity of every magnetically sorted T cell population. Genomic DNA was isolated from every sorted fraction and measured by UV absorbance on a Nanodrop 2000c.

Sequenced: memory CD4+ T cells sorted from blood. The cell subset or site tag for this specimen amounts to: CD45RA-negative fraction. Rearrangement joined TRBV2 to TRBJ1-5; the D gene remains uncertain. The receptor's source is a man aged 25 to 45 in good health. The CDR3 has the sequence CASSQYSNQPQHF. The DNA sequence is TGTGCCAGCAGCCAATATAGCAATCAGCCCCAGCATTTT.